This record covers a single TCR beta chain. Its antigen is as yet unknown. The data belong to a study of shared clonotypes between healthy human individuals. Study-level findings and limits: For naive CD4 cells, roughly 5% of clonotypes were shared across several donors. Naive subsets, compared against memory subsets, generally had larger estimated richness values. The authors expected sequencing depth to affect clonotype sharing among donors.

Germline CDR1 is KGHSH and CDR2 is LQKENI. The CDR3 consists of 16 residues. V was cut by 6 bases and J by 5 bases, with 21 bases left in between. Assay execution took place at the deep level. Method: immunoSEQ multiplex PCR; TCRdb's copy keeps in-frame clones and lacks some. The table records roughly 2 million clones, nearly 97% of them present only once. This TCR derives from a man in his late teens or twenties in good health. What was sequenced was naive CD4+ T cells sorted from blood. Subset reported: CD45RA+ positively selected. The chain joins TRBV18 to TRBJ2-3; possibly TRBD1 or TRBD2 for D (5 bases each). The CDR3 here is CASSDHVRGPGDTQYF. CDR3 sequence (DNA): TGTGCCAGCTCGGACCACGTACGGGGACCCGGAGATACGCAGTATTTT. Using reference TRBV18 and TRBJ2-3 for the parts outside the CDR3, the full variable domain is NAGVMQNPRHLVRRRGQEARLRCSPMKGHSHVYWYRQLPEEGLKFMVYLQKENIIDESGMPKERFSAEFPKEGPSILRIQQVVRGDSAAYFCASSDHVRGPGDTQYFGPGTRLTVL.